This is a list of T cell receptor beta chains from one sample in a study of beta chain features in type 1 diabetes. Repertoires were generated with immunoSEQ multiplex PCR, while TCRdb's copy carries only in-frame clones and drops some. This table has about 340,000 clones, about 13% appearing once. Sequences were obtained from naive CD4+ T cells from blood. The receptor source for this set is a woman aged 18-29 years with type 1 diabetes. The CDR3 runs from the conserved cysteine through the conserved F or W. The order of the fields is D gene, clone size, V gene, J gene, CDR3 protein, CDR3 DNA. A D gene is named only where the DNA matches it firmly. Clone size is shown for a subset of rows, as once, few, many or a class of expanded clone.

>.|few|TRBV18|TRBJ2-1
CASSPPGVNEQFF
TGTGCCAGCTCACCACCGGGAGTTAATGAGCAGTTCTTC
>.|few|TRBV2|TRBJ1-3
CASRFSGNTIYF
TGTGCCAGCCGTTTCTCTGGAAACACCATATATTTT
>TRBD1|.|TRBV7-9|TRBJ1-4
CASSHRDRPNEKLFF
TGTGCCAGCAGCCATAGGGACAGACCTAATGAAAAACTGTTTTTT
>.|few|TRBV10-3|TRBJ2-7
CAISERGGGRRASSYEQYF
TGTGCCATCAGTGAGAGAGGGGGTGGCAGACGGGCTAGCTCCTACGAGCAGTACTTC
>.|few|TRBV9|TRBJ2-1
CASSVGLANEQFF
TGTGCCAGCAGCGTAGGACTTGCCAATGAGCAGTTCTTC
>TRBD1|.|TRBV28|TRBJ1-5
CASSPGGSQPQHF
TGTGCCAGCAGTCCAGGGGGCTCTCAGCCCCAGCATTTT
>TRBD2|.|TRBV10-3|TRBJ2-2
CAISPLAGGTGELFF
TGTGCCATCAGCCCTCTAGCGGGAGGCACCGGGGAGCTGTTTTTT
>.|few|TRBV7-2|TRBJ2-1
CASSLAYNSYNEQFF
TGTGCCAGCAGCTTAGCGTATAACTCCTACAATGAGCAGTTCTTC
>TRBD2|.|TRBV14|TRBJ2-3
CASSQGASGLTDTQYF
TGTGCCAGCAGCCAAGGGGCTAGCGGGCTCACAGATACGCAGTATTTT
>TRBD2|once|TRBV28|TRBJ2-3
CASSPNRLAGSTDTQYF
TGTGCCAGCAGTCCAAATAGACTAGCGGGAAGCACAGATACGCAGTATTTT
>TRBD2|few|TRBV4-3|TRBJ2-1
CASSTRGGSSYNEQFF
TGCGCCAGCAGCACCCGAGGCGGGAGCTCCTACAATGAGCAGTTCTTC
>.|few|TRBV5-1|TRBJ1-1
CASSYGRDTEAFF
TGCGCCAGCAGCTATGGGCGGGACACTGAAGCTTTCTTT
>TRBD1|few|TRBV2|TRBJ1-1
CASSPYRGNTEAFF
TGTGCCAGCAGTCCATACAGGGGGAACACTGAAGCTTTCTTT
>.|few|TRBV18|TRBJ2-1
CASSPGLDNEQFF
TGTGCCAGCTCACCGGGACTGGACAATGAGCAGTTCTTC
>TRBD2|few|TRBV11-2|TRBJ2-7
CASSLRFQGGEQYF
TGTGCCAGCAGCCTACGATTTCAGGGAGGGGAGCAGTACTTC
>TRBD1|.|TRBV9|TRBJ2-2
CASSTRTGTFTGELFF
TGTGCCAGCAGCACGAGGACAGGGACGTTCACCGGGGAGCTGTTTTTT
>.|few|TRBV30|TRBJ1-2
CAWSPGTHYGYTF
TGTGCCTGGTCTCCGGGAACCCACTATGGCTACACCTTC
>.|.|TRBV4-1|TRBJ1-1
CASSQLMNTEAFF
TGCGCCAGCAGCCAACTTATGAACACTGAAGCTTTCTTT
>.|few|TRBV7-9|TRBJ2-5
CASSPSGREVGTQYF
TGTGCCAGCAGCCCCTCTGGGCGGGAAGTAGGGACCCAGTACTTC
>.|.|TRBV10-3|TRBJ1-1
CAISGAGAEAFF
TGTGCCATCAGTGGGGCAGGGGCTGAAGCTTTCTTT
>TRBD2|few|TRBV5-1|TRBJ2-1
CASSPSGQTYNEQFF
TGCGCCAGCAGCCCTAGCGGGCAAACCTACAATGAGCAGTTCTTC
>TRBD1|few|TRBV9|TRBJ1-5
CASSLGQGNQPQHF
TGTGCCAGCAGCCTTGGACAGGGTAATCAGCCCCAGCATTTT
>TRBD2|.|TRBV5-1|TRBJ2-5
CASRERESQETQYF
TGCGCCAGCAGGGAGCGGGAGTCCCAAGAGACCCAGTACTTC
>.|.|TRBV7-3|TRBJ1-1
CASRVRDSREAFF
TGTGCCAGCAGGGTCCGGGACTCCCGTGAAGCTTTCTTT
>.|few|TRBV7-9|TRBJ1-1
CASSPEGKGRAFF
TGTGCCAGCAGCCCAGAGGGTAAAGGGCGAGCTTTCTTT
>.|.|TRBV7-2|TRBJ1-5
CASSVNNQPQHF
TGTGCCAGCAGCGTAAACAACCAGCCCCAGCATTTT
>TRBD2|few|TRBV29-1|TRBJ2-5
CSVRWGGETQYF
TGCAGCGTTCGGTGGGGGGGGGAGACCCAGTACTTC
>.|.|TRBV27|TRBJ1-2
CASSFRGGYGYTF
TGTGCCAGCAGTTTCAGGGGCGGATATGGCTACACCTTC
>TRBD1|.|TRBV7-9|TRBJ2-1
CASIQRDRGYNEQFF
TGTGCCAGCATCCAACGGGACAGGGGCTACAATGAGCAGTTCTTC
>.|.|TRBV5-6|TRBJ1-1
CASSSQVNTEAFF
TGTGCCAGCAGCTCTCAGGTAAACACTGAAGCTTTCTTT
>TRBD1|once|TRBV6-6|TRBJ2-6
CASSPRQGSGANVLTF
TGTGCCAGCAGTCCAAGACAGGGTTCTGGGGCCAACGTCCTGACTTTC
>TRBD1|few|TRBV29-1|TRBJ2-2
CSALGTVNTGELFF
TGCAGCGCCCTAGGGACAGTCAACACCGGGGAGCTGTTTTTT
>.|.|TRBV5-6|TRBJ1-1
CASSLFQGRNTEAFF
TGTGCCAGCAGCTTGTTTCAGGGCAGAAACACTGAAGCTTTCTTT
>TRBD1|.|TRBV2|TRBJ2-7
CASSATGSGPYEQYF
TGTGCCAGCAGTGCGACAGGGTCGGGCCCCTACGAGCAGTACTTC
>.|few|TRBV4-3|TRBJ2-1
CASSLRGGTGEQFF
TGCGCCAGCAGCCTACGTGGAGGAACCGGGGAGCAGTTCTTC
>TRBD2|few|TRBV6-5|TRBJ2-1
CASRLAGGSEQFF
TGTGCCAGCAGACTAGCGGGAGGCAGTGAGCAGTTCTTC
>.|few|TRBV19|TRBJ1-1
CASSIILPGGTEAFF
TGTGCCAGTAGTATTATCCTTCCGGGGGGCACTGAAGCTTTCTTT
>.|.|TRBV11-3|TRBJ1-2
CASSRDSGYTF
TGTGCCAGCAGCCGAGACAGTGGCTACACCTTC
>TRBD2|few|TRBV11-2|TRBJ2-1
CASSTRTSVGYNEQFF
TGTGCCAGCAGCACCCGAACTAGCGTCGGTTACAATGAGCAGTTCTTC
>TRBD2|.|TRBV7-2|TRBJ2-3
CASSFLAGLAGVDTQYF
TGTGCCAGCAGCTTCCTTGCCGGACTAGCGGGAGTTGATACGCAGTATTTT